Here is one T cell receptor beta chain with its context. The antigen is not known. The record originates from a study of shared clonotypes between healthy human individuals. Overall study findings and caveats: Large sequencing depth failed to make sorted-subset sequencing complete, rarefaction showed.

Using immunoSEQ multiplex PCR, the repertoire was profiled, and TCRdb retains in-frame clones only, with some absent. The table includes some 1 million clones, around 76% detected once. This CDR3 has 14 residues. CDR1 SGHTA and CDR2 FQGNSA come from the germline V gene. The germline V and J ends were trimmed by 0 bases and 7 bases, with 7 bases remaining between them. The sequenced material came from memory CD4+ T cells sorted from blood. Stated subset: CD45RA-negative fraction. This chain uses TRBV7-2 with TRBJ1-6; D is unclear. The sequence was collected from a man aged 18 to 29 in good health. The CDR3 sequence: CASSLAALNSPLHF. The CDR3 bases are TGTGCCAGCAGCTTAGCTGCTTTGAATTCACCCCTCCACTTT.